This is a list of T cell receptor beta chains from one sample in a study of T cells in Graves' hyperthyroidism and ophthalmopathy. Each CDR3 protein is one row after TCRdb ran MiXCR on the multiplex PCR reads. The table shows around 56,000 distinct CDR3 sequences, with around 53% occurring only once. Input material: blood. The receptors were sampled from a woman aged 55-70 years with Graves' ophthalmopathy. Both conserved end residues are part of each CDR3. D genes are given only for firm matches. Only part of the rows carry a size: once, few, many, or a class if the clone is expanded.

v_call	cdr3_length	j_call	d_call	clone_size	cdr3_aa	cdr3_nt
TRBV7-9	14	TRBJ2-5	NA	many	CASSVTRAEETQYF	TGTGCCAGCAGCGTTACCCGGGCGGAGGAGACCCAGTACTTC
TRBV27	12	TRBJ2-3	NA	many	CASSMGSDTQYF	TGTGCCAGCAGTATGGGGTCAGATACGCAGTATTTT
TRBV18	15	TRBJ2-5	NA	many	CASSPPTRSQETQYF	TGTGCCAGCTCACCACCCACGAGAAGCCAAGAGACCCAGTACTTC
TRBV11-2	14	TRBJ2-7	NA	many	CASSPSYGSYEQYF	TGTGCCAGCAGCCCCTCTTACGGCTCCTACGAGCAGTACTTC
TRBV10-3	15	TRBJ1-6	TRBD1	NA	CAISESQGENSPLHF	TGTGCCATCAGTGAGTCACAGGGGGAAAATTCACCCCTCCACTTT
TRBV13	16	TRBJ2-2	NA	many	CASSPRGWGDTGELFF	TGTGCCAGCAGCCCTCGGGGCTGGGGGGACACCGGGGAGCTGTTTTTT
TRBV6-4	13	TRBJ1-1	NA	NA	CASSDGETTEAFF	TGTGCCAGCAGTGACGGGGAGACCACTGAAGCTTTCTTT
TRBV9	17	TRBJ2-7	TRBD2	NA	CASSGRPDSGIPYEQYF	TGTGCCAGCAGTGGCCGACCTGATAGCGGGATACCCTACGAGCAGTACTTC
TRBV19	15	TRBJ1-6	NA	medium-sized	CASTPGLIYNSPLHF	TGTGCCAGTACCCCTGGACTGATCTATAATTCACCCCTCCACTTT
TRBV28	14	TRBJ2-3	TRBD1	many	CASSLVGQGYTQYF	TGTGCCAGCAGTTTAGTAGGACAGGGATATACGCAGTATTTT
TRBV25-1	17	TRBJ2-7	TRBD1	NA	CASSESTGGAVISEQYF	TGTGCCAGCAGTGAATCGACAGGGGGCGCGGTTATTAGCGAGCAGTACTTC
TRBV5-1	13	TRBJ1-2	NA	NA	CASSTYRAGGYTF	TGCGCCAGCAGCACCTACAGGGCTGGGGGCTACACCTTC
TRBV29-1	15	TRBJ1-2	NA	medium-sized	CSVEDRFPWTYGYTF	TGCAGCGTTGAAGATCGTTTCCCGTGGACTTATGGCTACACCTTC
TRBV20-1	12	TRBJ2-7	NA	NA	CSASPGAYEQYF	TGCAGTGCTAGCCCAGGGGCCTACGAGCAGTACTTC
TRBV18	14	TRBJ1-1	TRBD1	once	CASSPLDRGTEAFF	TGTGCCAGCTCACCACTCGACAGGGGCACTGAAGCTTTCTTT
TRBV19	16	TRBJ2-7	TRBD1	many	CASSKPRDRGGYEQYF	TGTGCCAGTAGTAAGCCAAGGGACAGGGGTGGATACGAGCAGTACTTC
TRBV6-5	16	TRBJ2-7	TRBD2	NA	CASSSSTSGAFYEQYF	TGTGCCAGCAGTTCCTCGACTAGCGGAGCATTCTACGAGCAGTACTTC
TRBV9	14	TRBJ2-1	NA	medium-sized	CATRGSGAYNEQFF	TGTGCCACCCGAGGGAGCGGTGCCTACAATGAGCAGTTCTTC
TRBV7-3	16	TRBJ2-1	TRBD2	NA	CASSLRAGGGSNEQFF	TGTGCCAGCAGCTTAAGGGCGGGAGGCGGATCCAATGAGCAGTTCTTC
TRBV24-1	12	TRBJ1-6	NA	NA	CATSRDDSPLHF	TGTGCCACCAGCAGGGACGATTCACCCCTCCACTTT
TRBV5-5	18	TRBJ2-1	TRBD2	NA	CASSSRTSGRFTSHEQFF	TGTGCCAGCAGTTCAAGGACTAGCGGGAGATTCACGTCCCATGAGCAGTTCTTC
TRBV30	11	TRBJ2-5	NA	many	CAWRRAETQYF	TGTGCCTGGAGAAGGGCAGAGACCCAGTACTTC
TRBV12-3/TRBV12-4	15	TRBJ2-1	TRBD2	many	CASSKLAVTYNEQFF	TGTGCCAGCAGCAAACTAGCGGTGACCTACAATGAGCAGTTCTTC
TRBV24-1	17	TRBJ1-5	NA	NA	CATSDNGLADGGETQHF	TGTGCCACCAGTGACAATGGACTAGCGGATGGAGGTGAGACCCAGCATTTT
TRBV2	13	TRBJ1-5	NA	NA	CASKEPGDQPQHF	TGTGCCAGCAAAGAACCAGGAGATCAGCCCCAGCATTTT
TRBV28	15	TRBJ1-6	NA	many	CASRLGGGTLSPLHF	TGTGCCAGCAGATTAGGGGGGGGTACTCTATCACCCCTCCACTTT
TRBV7-6	14	TRBJ2-3	NA	NA	CASSLTERTDTQYF	TGTGCCAGTAGTCTGACAGAGCGCACAGATACGCAGTATTTT
TRBV4-1	17	TRBJ2-2	NA	NA	CASSQVDLISFGGELFF	TGCGCCAGCAGCCAAGTGGATCTGATCAGTTTTGGCGGGGAGCTGTTTTTT
TRBV27	12	TRBJ2-7	NA	many	CASSFQGDEQYF	TGTGCCAGCAGTTTTCAAGGGGACGAGCAGTACTTC
TRBV7-2	12	TRBJ1-2	NA	many	CASSPDLRGYTF	TGTGCCAGCAGCCCCGACCTGCGGGGCTACACCTTC
TRBV27	16	TRBJ2-1	NA	many	CASSLLFGVTYNEQFF	TGTGCCAGCAGTCTCCTATTCGGGGTAACCTACAATGAGCAGTTCTTC
TRBV20-1	13	TRBJ1-5	TRBD1	many	CSTQGGEGQPQHF	TGCAGTACACAGGGGGGGGAGGGTCAGCCCCAGCATTTT
TRBV2	15	TRBJ2-3	TRBD2	NA	CATPEGLTSTDTQYF	TGTGCCACCCCAGAGGGACTAACCTCGACAGATACGCAGTATTTT
TRBV20-1	14	TRBJ1-1	NA	NA	CSARDTGGRIEAFF	TGCAGTGCTAGAGATACGGGTGGAAGGATTGAAGCTTTCTTT
TRBV20-1	14	TRBJ1-1	TRBD1	NA	CSAREQGGGTEAFF	TGCAGTGCTAGAGAGCAGGGGGGAGGCACTGAAGCTTTCTTC
TRBV20-1	18	TRBJ2-7	TRBD2	many	CSASPPLAGAVSSYEQYF	TGCAGTGCTAGTCCCCCTCTAGCGGGGGCAGTGAGCTCCTACGAGCAGTACTTC
TRBV4-1	16	TRBJ2-5	NA	many	CASSPRAGAYQETQYF	TGCGCCAGCAGCCCACGGGCCGGGGCGTACCAAGAGACCCAGTACTTC
TRBV12-3/TRBV12-4	15	TRBJ2-3	TRBD2	many	CASSFLSGSTDTQYF	TGTGCCAGCAGTTTTCTGAGCGGGAGTACAGATACGCAGTATTTT
TRBV12-3/TRBV12-4	13	TRBJ2-5	NA	many	CASTPDRQETQYF	TGTGCCAGCACACCTGACAGACAAGAGACCCAGTACTTC
TRBV9	15	TRBJ1-3	NA	NA	CASSVEGTAGNTIYF	TGTGCCAGCAGCGTAGAAGGCACCGCTGGAAACACCATATATTTT
TRBV9	14	TRBJ2-1	NA	many	CASSGSSEGNEQFF	TGTGCCAGCAGCGGATCCTCTGAGGGCAATGAGCAGTTCTTC
TRBV7-2	17	TRBJ1-4	TRBD1	once	CASSPPAGTGANEKLFF	TGTGCCAGCAGCCCCCCCGCCGGGACAGGGGCTAATGAAAAACTGTTTTTT
TRBV27	17	TRBJ1-1	TRBD1	NA	CASSLSTGGTFNTEAFF	TGTGCCAGCAGTTTATCTACAGGGGGGACATTCAACACTGAAGCTTTCTTT
TRBV20-1	15	TRBJ2-7	NA	NA	CSASGRDTYGYEQYF	TGCAGTGCTTCTGGAAGGGACACCTATGGCTACGAGCAGTACTTC
TRBV24-1	17	TRBJ2-2	TRBD1	NA	CATSDRGRGTNTGELFF	TGTGCCACCAGTGATAGGGGCAGGGGGACGAACACCGGGGAGCTGTTTTTT
TRBV10-1	14	TRBJ2-1	NA	medium-sized	CASSNRRDYNEQFF	TGCGCCAGCAGTAATAGACGAGATTACAATGAGCAGTTCTTC
TRBV7-9	11	TRBJ2-1	NA	NA	CASSLDREQLF	TGTGCCAGCAGCCTAGACCGTGAGCAGCTCTTC
TRBV9	15	TRBJ1-2	TRBD1	NA	CASSVRGQGYYGYTF	TGTGCCAGCAGCGTCCGGGGACAGGGGTACTATGGCTACACCTTC
TRBV20-1	14	TRBJ2-1	NA	many	CSASDGSSYNEQFF	TGCAGTGCATCCGACGGGAGCTCCTACAATGAGCAGTTCTTC
TRBV5-6	16	TRBJ2-7	TRBD2	once	CASSSPTSGGADEQYF	TGTGCCAGCAGCTCACCCACTAGCGGGGGGGCCGACGAGCAGTACTTC
TRBV7-6	18	TRBJ2-1	TRBD2	NA	CASSSAGLAGGPYNEQFF	TGTGCCAGCAGCTCAGCGGGACTAGCGGGAGGGCCCTACAATGAGCAGTTCTTC
TRBV5-1	16	TRBJ1-6	NA	NA	CASSVGVGTRNSPLHF	TGCGCCAGCAGCGTTGGAGTAGGGACGCGTAATTCACCCCTCCACTTT
TRBV24-1	13	TRBJ1-4	NA	many	CATSGGANEKLFF	TGTGCCACCAGTGGGGGGGCGAATGAAAAACTGTTTTTT
TRBV6-2/TRBV6-3	14	TRBJ2-7	TRBD1	many	CASSDTGGKYEQYF	TGTGCCAGCAGCGACACAGGGGGGAAGTACGAGCAGTACTTC
TRBV27	14	TRBJ1-6	NA	many	CASSFGTYNSPLHF	TGTGCCAGCAGTTTCGGAACCTATAATTCACCCCTCCACTTT
TRBV20-1	13	TRBJ1-4	NA	NA	CGANGQSVEKLFF	TGCGGTGCAAATGGACAGTCGGTCGAAAAACTGTTTTTT
TRBV7-2	12	TRBJ2-1	NA	few	CASSLRGNEQFF	TGTGCCAGCAGCCTGAGAGGCAATGAGCAGTTCTTC
TRBV11-2	14	TRBJ2-5	TRBD2	many	CASSSWGGTETQYF	TGTGCCAGCAGCTCTTGGGGGGGTACAGAGACCCAGTACTTC
TRBV6-4	15	TRBJ2-7	TRBD1	NA	CASSALHQGANEQYF	TGTGCCAGCAGTGCTCTCCATCAGGGGGCGAACGAGCAGTACTTC